The present TCR beta chain was sequenced within a study of cytomegalovirus exposure and HLA in healthy donors. Study as a whole: Approximately 200 million T cells yielded 110 million or so unique TCR beta sequences in earlier analysis. Findings and caveats of the study: The analysis excluded some indistinguishable V segments, including TRBV6-2 and TRBV6-3.

Trimming removed 0 bases from V and 4 bases from J, with 10 bases in between. Germline values: CDR1 ENHRY, CDR2 SYGVKD. CDR3 length: 15 residues. Healthy bone marrow donors supplied every sample. In the case of this clone: Its antigen remains unidentified.

Use of 60 Vbeta and 13 Jbeta primers characterized the PCR. Sequenced by immunoSEQ multiplex PCR; TCRdb stores in-frame clones only, minus some. With roughly 190,000 clones in the sample, the ten largest clones hold around 0.8%. Specimen: PBMCs. The TCR was taken from a woman aged 18-35 years in good health and CMV-seropositive. V and J are TRBV10-3 and TRBJ2-1; a weak D match, TRBD2 (5 bases). The CDR3 region has the DNA TGTGCCATCAGTGAGTCCGGAGGACTTTACAATGAGCAGTTCTTC. Its translation is CAISESGGLYNEQFF.